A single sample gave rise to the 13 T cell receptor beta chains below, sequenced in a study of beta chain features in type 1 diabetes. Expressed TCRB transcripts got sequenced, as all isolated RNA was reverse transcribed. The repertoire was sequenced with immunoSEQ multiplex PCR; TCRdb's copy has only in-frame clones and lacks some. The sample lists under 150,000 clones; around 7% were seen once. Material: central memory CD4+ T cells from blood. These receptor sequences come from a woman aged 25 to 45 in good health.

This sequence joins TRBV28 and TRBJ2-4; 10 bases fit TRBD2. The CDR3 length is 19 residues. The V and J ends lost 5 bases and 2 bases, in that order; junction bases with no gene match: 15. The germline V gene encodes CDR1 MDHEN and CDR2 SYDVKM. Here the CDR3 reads CASSPDAASGSYSKNIQYF. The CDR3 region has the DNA TGTGCCAGCAGTCCCGATGCGGCTAGCGGGAGCTACTCCAAAAACATTCAGTACTTC. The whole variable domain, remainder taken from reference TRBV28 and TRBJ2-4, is DVKVTQSSRYLVKRTGEKVFLECVQDMDHENMFWYRQDPGLGLRLIYFSYDVKMKEKGDIPEGYSVSREKKERFSLILESASTNQTSMYLCASSPDAASGSYSKNIQYFGAGTRLSVL.

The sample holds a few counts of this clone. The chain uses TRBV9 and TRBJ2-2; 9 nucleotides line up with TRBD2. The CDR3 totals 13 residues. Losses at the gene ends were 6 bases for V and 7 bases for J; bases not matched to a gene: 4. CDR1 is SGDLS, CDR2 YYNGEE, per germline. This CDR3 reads CASTSGTSGELFF. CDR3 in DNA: TGTGCCAGCACTAGCGGGACGAGCGGGGAGCTGTTTTTT.

The CDR3 spells CSVPSAGGFQETQYF. The CDR3 region has the DNA TGCAGCGTACCGTCCGCGGGAGGCTTTCAAGAGACCCAGTACTTC. This chain uses TRBV29-1 with TRBJ2-5; 8 bases align to TRBD2. V dropped 6 bases and J dropped 2; count of bases not matched to a gene: 11. The CDR3 length is 15 residues. Germline loops: CDR1 SQVTM, CDR2 ANQGSEA.

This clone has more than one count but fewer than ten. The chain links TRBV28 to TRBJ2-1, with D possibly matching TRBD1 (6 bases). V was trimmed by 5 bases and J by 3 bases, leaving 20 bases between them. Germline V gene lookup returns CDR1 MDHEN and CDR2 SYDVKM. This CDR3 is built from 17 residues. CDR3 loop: CASSAYHRASGYNEQFF. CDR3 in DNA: TGTGCCAGCAGTGCCTACCACAGGGCTTCCGGCTACAATGAGCAGTTCTTC.

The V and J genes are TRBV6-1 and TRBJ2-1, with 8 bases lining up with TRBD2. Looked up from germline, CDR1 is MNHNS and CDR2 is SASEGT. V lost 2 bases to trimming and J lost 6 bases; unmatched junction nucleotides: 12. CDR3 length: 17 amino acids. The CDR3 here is CASSEYPWAGGPNEQFF. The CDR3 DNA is TGTGCCAGCAGTGAATACCCCTGGGCGGGAGGCCCCAATGAGCAGTTCTTC.

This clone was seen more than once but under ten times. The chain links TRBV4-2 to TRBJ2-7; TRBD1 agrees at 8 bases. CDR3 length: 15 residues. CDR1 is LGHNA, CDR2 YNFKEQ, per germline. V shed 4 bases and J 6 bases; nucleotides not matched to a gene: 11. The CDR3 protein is CASSPQTGVESEQYF. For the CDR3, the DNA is TGTGCCAGCAGCCCGCAGACAGGGGTAGAGAGCGAGCAGTACTTC.

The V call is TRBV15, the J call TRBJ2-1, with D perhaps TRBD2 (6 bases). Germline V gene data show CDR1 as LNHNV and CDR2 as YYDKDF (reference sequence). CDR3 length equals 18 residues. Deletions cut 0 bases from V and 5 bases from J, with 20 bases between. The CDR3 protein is CATSRDPPASATHNEQFF. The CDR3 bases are TGTGCCACCAGCAGAGATCCCCCCGCTAGCGCAACTCACAATGAGCAGTTCTTC.

The CDR3 here is CAWSVTGGETQYF. The CDR3 nucleotides are TGTGCCTGGAGTGTAACAGGGGGGGAGACCCAGTACTTC. The V gene is TRBV30, the J gene TRBJ2-5; 8 positions agree with TRBD1. Trimming cost V 0 bases and J 5 bases; bases outside gene matches: 2. This CDR3 has 13 residues. Germline assignment: CDR1 GTSNPN and CDR2 SVGIG (reference sequence).

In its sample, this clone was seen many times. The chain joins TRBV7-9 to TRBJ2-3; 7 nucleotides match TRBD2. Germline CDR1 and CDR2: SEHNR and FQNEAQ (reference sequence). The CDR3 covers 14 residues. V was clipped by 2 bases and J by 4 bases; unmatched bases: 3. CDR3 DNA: TGTGCCAGCAGCTTACTCGCGGGAGCAGATACGCAGTATTTT. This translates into CASSLLAGADTQYF.

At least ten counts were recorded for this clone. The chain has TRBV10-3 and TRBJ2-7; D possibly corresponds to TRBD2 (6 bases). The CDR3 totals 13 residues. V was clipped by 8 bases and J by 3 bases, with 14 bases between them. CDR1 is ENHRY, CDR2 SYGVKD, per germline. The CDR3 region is CAIEGGGSYEQYF. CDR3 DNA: TGTGCCATCGAAGGTGGGGGGAGCTACGAGCAGTACTTC.

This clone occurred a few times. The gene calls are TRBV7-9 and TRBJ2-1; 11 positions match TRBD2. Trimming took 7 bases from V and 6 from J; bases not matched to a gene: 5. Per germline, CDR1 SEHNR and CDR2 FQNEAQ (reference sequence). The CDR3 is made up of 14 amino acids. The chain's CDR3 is CASTLAGGRNEQFF. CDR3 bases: TGTGCCAGCACCCTAGCGGGAGGACGCAATGAGCAGTTCTTC.

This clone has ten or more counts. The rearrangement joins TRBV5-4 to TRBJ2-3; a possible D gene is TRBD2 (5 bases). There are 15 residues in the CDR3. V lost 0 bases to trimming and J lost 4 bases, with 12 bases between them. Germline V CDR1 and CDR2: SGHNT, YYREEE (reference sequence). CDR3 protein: CASSLGSGSADTQYF. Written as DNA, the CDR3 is TGTGCCAGCAGCTTGGGGTCGGGTAGCGCAGATACGCAGTATTTT.

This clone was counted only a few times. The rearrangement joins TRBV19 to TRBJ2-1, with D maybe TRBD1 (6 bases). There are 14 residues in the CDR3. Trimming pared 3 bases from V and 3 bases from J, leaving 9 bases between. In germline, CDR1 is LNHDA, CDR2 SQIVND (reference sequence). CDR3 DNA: TGTGCCAGTAGTATGAGGGGGAACTACAATGAGCAGTTCTTC. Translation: CASSMRGNYNEQFF.